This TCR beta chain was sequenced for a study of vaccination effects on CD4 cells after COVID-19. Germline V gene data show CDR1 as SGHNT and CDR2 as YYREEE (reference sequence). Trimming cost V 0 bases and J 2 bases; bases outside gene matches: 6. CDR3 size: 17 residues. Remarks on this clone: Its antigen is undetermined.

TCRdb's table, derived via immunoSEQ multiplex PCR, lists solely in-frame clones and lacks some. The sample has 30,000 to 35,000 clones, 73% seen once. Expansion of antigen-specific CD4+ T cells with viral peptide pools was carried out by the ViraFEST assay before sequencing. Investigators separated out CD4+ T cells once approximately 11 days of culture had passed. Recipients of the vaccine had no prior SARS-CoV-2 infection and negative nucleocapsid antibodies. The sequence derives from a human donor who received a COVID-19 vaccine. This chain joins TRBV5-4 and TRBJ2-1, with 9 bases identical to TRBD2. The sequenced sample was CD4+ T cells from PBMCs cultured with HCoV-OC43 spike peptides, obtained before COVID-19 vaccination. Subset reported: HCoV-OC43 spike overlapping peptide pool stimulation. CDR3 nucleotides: TGTGCCAGCAGCTTGGTAGTTCGGACTAGCGCCTACAATGAGCAGTTCTTC. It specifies CASSLVVRTSAYNEQFF.